Presented here are 10 T cell receptor beta chains from one specimen sequenced in a study of T cell changes during pregnancy in multiple sclerosis. Method: immunoSEQ multiplex PCR; TCRdb's copy keeps in-frame clones and lacks some. The repertoire consists of some 38,000 clones, with 75% to 95% occurring once and the leading ten covering about 12%. Sequencing used CD8+ T cells from peripheral blood mononuclear cells, obtained after pregnancy. Source of these receptors: a female donor with multiple sclerosis, enrolled in a pregnancy study.

The chain joins TRBV15 to TRBJ2-1, with D possibly TRBD2 on 6 matching bases. CDR1 is LNHNV, CDR2 YYDKDF, per germline (reference sequence). This CDR3 contains 15 residues. Trimming removed 1 base from V and 10 bases from J, with 17 bases in between. Here the CDR3 DNA reads TGTGCCACCAGCAGAGGGTCTAGCGCCCGCATCGAGCAGTTCTTC. This encodes CATSRGSSARIEQFF. Together with reference TRBV15 and TRBJ2-1, the CDR3 gives the full variable domain: DAMVIQNPRYQVTQFGKPVTLSCSQTLNHNVMYWYQQKSSQAPKLLFHYYDKDFNNEADTPDNFQSRRPNTSFCFLDIRSPGLGDTAMYLCATSRGSSARIEQFFGPGTRLTVL.

The chain links TRBV5-1 to TRBJ2-7; 10 positions match TRBD2. From germline, CDR1 is SGHRS and CDR2 YFSETQ. J was trimmed by 4 bases and V by 1 base; bases with no gene match: 5. The CDR3 length is 15 residues. The CDR3 region has the DNA TGCGCCAGCAGCTTGTCATTAGCGGGAGGTTACGAGCAGTACTTC. Protein product: CASSLSLAGGYEQYF.

The chain joins TRBV2 to TRBJ2-7; TRBD1 is a possible D gene (6 bases). The germline V gene encodes CDR1 SNHLY and CDR2 FYNNEI. The CDR3 loop spans 12 amino acids. Between the trimmed V and J ends, which lost 9 bases and 1 base, there was a span of 10 bases. CDR3 DNA: TGTGCCAGTGAGACAGGTTCCTACGAGCAGTACTTC. This codes for CASETGSYEQYF.

This chain uses TRBV6-5 with TRBJ2-7; 10 bases map to TRBD1. Trimming at V came to 5 bases and at J to 4 bases, leaving 5 bases not matched to a gene. The CDR3 is 14 residues long. The germline gives CDR1 MNHEY, CDR2 SVGAGI. The CDR3 reads CASSNRDRGYEQYF. The CDR3 region has the DNA TGTGCCAGCAGTAACCGGGACAGGGGATACGAGCAGTACTTC.

This clone appeared a few times. The chain links TRBV6-4 to TRBJ2-1; the match to TRBD1 covers 9 bases. This CDR3 is 14 amino acids long. Looked up from germline, CDR1 is MRHNA and CDR2 is SNTAGT. After removal of 10 bases from V and 8 bases from J, the junction contained 12 bases not matched to a gene. CDR3 residues: CATSDRGGHDEQFF. The CDR3 DNA follows: TGTGCCACCTCGGACAGGGGAGGGCACGATGAGCAGTTCTTC.

This chain uses TRBV10-3 with TRBJ1-1; D is unclear. Germline V gives CDR1 ENHRY, CDR2 SYGVKD. V was clipped by 0 bases and J by 0 bases, with 5 bases between them. CDR3 size: 14 residues. The CDR3: CAISESQMNTEAFF. The CDR3 nucleotides are TGTGCCATCAGTGAGTCCCAAATGAACACTGAAGCTTTCTTT.

This clone was counted a few times. This chain uses TRBV5-4 with TRBJ1-1, with a weak D call TRBD1 (5 bases). The germline CDR1 and CDR2 sequences are SGHNT and YYREEE (reference sequence). This CDR3 region has 16 residues. V lost 4 bases and J lost 1, with 17 bases in between. The CDR3 region has the DNA TGTGCCAGCAGCATCCACCCCAGGGTCGGGAACACTGAAGCTTTCTTT. Encoded protein: CASSIHPRVGNTEAFF.

The V gene is TRBV7-9, the J gene TRBJ2-6; the D gene is possibly TRBD2 (6 bases). This CDR3 spans 19 amino acids. Trimming took off 5 bases at V and 0 bases at J, with 20 bases between the two ends. Looked up from germline, CDR1 is SEHNR and CDR2 is FQNEAQ (reference sequence). CDR3: CASSVPGWGELSGANVLTF. The CDR3 nucleotides read TGTGCCAGCAGCGTCCCCGGTTGGGGGGAACTCTCTGGGGCCAACGTCCTGACTTTC.

The chain has TRBV10-3 and TRBJ1-5, with D perhaps matching TRBD1 (5 bases). V was shortened by 6 bases and J by 6 bases, with 12 bases between the two germline ends. The V gene's germline CDR1 is ENHRY and CDR2 SYGVKD. This CDR3 comprises 13 residues. The DNA of the CDR3 is TGTGCCATCAGCCCCGACAGTCCTCAGCCCCAGCATTTT. This sequence encodes CAISPDSPQPQHF.

V usage is TRBV7-8 and J usage is TRBJ1-5; TRBD1 agrees at 7 bases. The V and J ends lost 4 bases and 7 bases, in that order; junction bases with no gene match: 7. Germline CDR1 reads SGHVS; CDR2 reads FQNEAQ. The CDR3 consists of 14 residues. The CDR3 DNA follows: TGTGCCAGCAGCTCTATGACAGGGCGCCAGCCCCAGCATTTT. It encodes CASSSMTGRQPQHF.